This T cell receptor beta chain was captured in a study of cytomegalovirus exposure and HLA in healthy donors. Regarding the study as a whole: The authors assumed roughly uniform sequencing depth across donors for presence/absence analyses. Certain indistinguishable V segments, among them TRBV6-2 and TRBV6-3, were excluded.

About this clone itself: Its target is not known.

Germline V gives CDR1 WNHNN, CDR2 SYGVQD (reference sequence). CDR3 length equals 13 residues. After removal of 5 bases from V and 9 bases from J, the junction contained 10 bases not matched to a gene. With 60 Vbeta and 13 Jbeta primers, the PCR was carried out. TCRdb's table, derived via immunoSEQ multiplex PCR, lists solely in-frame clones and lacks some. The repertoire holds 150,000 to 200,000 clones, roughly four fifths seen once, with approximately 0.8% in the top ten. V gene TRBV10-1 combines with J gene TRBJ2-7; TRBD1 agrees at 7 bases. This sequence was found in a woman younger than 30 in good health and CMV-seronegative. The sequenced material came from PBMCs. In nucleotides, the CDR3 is TGCGCCAGCAGTCTAGACAGGGATCGGGGGCAGTACTTC. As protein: CASSLDRDRGQYF.